This passage covers 9 T cell receptor beta chains from one sample sequenced in a study of T cells in Graves' hyperthyroidism and ophthalmopathy. Using RNA transcripts as the source, TCR beta CDR3 regions were amplified. RT-PCR in the first round (using the HTBI primer set) targeted the TCR CDR3. Each CDR3 protein gets one entry after TCRdb re-called the multiplex PCR reads with MiXCR. This repertoire shows about 600,000 distinct CDR3 sequences, 13% to 15% found once; its top ten account for more than 6%. Sequencing was carried out using blood. The receptors stem from a woman aged 18-29 years with Graves' ophthalmopathy.

This clonotype was recorded many times. The chain employs TRBV7-8 and TRBJ2-3, with 8 positions matching TRBD2. CDR3 length: 15 residues. Germline assignment: CDR1 SGHVS and CDR2 FQNEAQ. With 2 bases clipped from V and 7 bases from J, the junction kept 8 bases outside the gene matches. The CDR3 region is CASSLSGRAANTQYF. Here the CDR3 DNA reads TGTGCCAGCAGCTTATCCGGGAGGGCCGCAAATACGCAGTATTTT.

This clonotype came up many times. CDR3 DNA: TGCAGTGCTGCCGGGGGGAGGGTCCGTGGGGATGAGCAGTTCTTC. Amino acid sequence: CSAAGGRVRGDEQFF. The V and J genes are TRBV20-1 and TRBJ2-1, with TRBD2 identical over 7 bases. The germline V gene has CDR1 DFQATT and CDR2 SNEGSKA (reference sequence). J gave up 8 bases and V 5 bases, and 15 bases lay outside the gene matches. The CDR3 sequence is 15 residues long.

This clonotype was detected many times. This chain connects TRBV3-1 to TRBJ2-7, with 12 bases identical to TRBD2. Germline CDR1 and CDR2: LGHDT and YNNKEL (reference sequence). The V segment lost 1 base and the J segment 3 bases; nucleotides outside the gene matches: 10. The CDR3 spans 18 residues. The DNA of the CDR3 is TGTGCCAGCAGCCAAGCGTTAGGACTAGCGGGAAGACGCTACGAGCAGTACTTC. Its protein is CASSQALGLAGRRYEQYF.

This clonotype was counted a single time. The J gene is TRBJ1-5, the V gene TRBV19; D not resolved. Germline loops: CDR1 LNHDA, CDR2 SQIVND (reference sequence). CDR3 size: 14 residues. Trimming pared 9 bases from V and 3 bases from J, leaving 15 bases between. CDR3 DNA: TGTGCCAGCACTGACGGAGGGAACAATCAGCCCCAGCATTTT. It yields the protein CASTDGGNNQPQHF.

V gene TRBV4-2 combines with J gene TRBJ1-2; 7 positions match TRBD1. CDR3 length: 15 residues. Germline lookup yields CDR1 LGHNA and CDR2 YNFKEQ. Losses at the gene ends were 1 base for V and 6 bases for J; bases not matched to a gene: 8. The CDR3 here is CASSQAPTGQDGYTF. CDR3 nucleotide sequence: TGTGCCAGCAGCCAAGCCCCGACAGGGCAGGATGGCTACACCTTC.

This chain links TRBV3-1 with TRBJ2-5; TRBD1 is a possible D gene (6 bases). V shed 6 bases and J shed 2 bases, with 16 bases lying between them. Per germline, CDR1 LGHDT and CDR2 YNNKEL (reference sequence). The CDR3 has 15 residues. CDR3 coding DNA: TGTGCCAGCAGTTGGGGTTCCGGGACACAAGAGACCCAGTACTTC. Amino acid sequence: CASSWGSGTQETQYF.

This clonotype was found many times. V gene TRBV28 combines with J gene TRBJ2-7, with 9 nucleotides matching TRBD1. The CDR3 covers 15 residues. Germline V gives CDR1 MDHEN, CDR2 SYDVKM. The junction had 11 bases not matched to a gene; V was cut back by 5 bases and J by 6 bases. This chain's CDR3 is CASSISGTGQFEQYF. In nucleotides, the CDR3 is TGTGCCAGCAGTATCTCCGGGACAGGGCAGTTCGAGCAGTACTTC.

This clonotype has ten or more counts. V gene TRBV12-3 or TRBV12-4 combines with J gene TRBJ2-7; D perhaps matches TRBD1 (5 bases). The ends were cut back, 6 bases at V and 1 base at J, with 13 bases in the middle. This CDR3 has 14 amino acids. The CDR3 region is CASSLQTASYEQYF. CDR3 nucleotide sequence: TGTGCCAGCAGCCTGCAGACAGCTTCCTACGAGCAGTACTTC.

The chain is built from TRBV29-1 and TRBJ2-7; a possible D gene is TRBD2 (6 bases). The CDR3 runs to 14 residues. Deletions cut 3 bases from V and 4 bases from J, with 16 bases between. Germline lookup yields CDR1 SQVTM and CDR2 ANQGSEA. The CDR3 region has the DNA TGCAGCGTTGAGGCCAGCGGGTCCGGTTACGAGCAGTACTTC. It is translated as CSVEASGSGYEQYF.